Following are 4 T cell receptor beta chains from one sample sequenced in a study of response to subunit inactivated influenza vaccine. MiXCR, applied by TCRdb to the RT-PCR reads, yields one record per CDR3 protein. This table holds around 540,000 distinct CDR3 sequences, about 12% found once. Sequencing was performed on PBMCs from blood, taken on the day of vaccination. These receptors all come from a man aged 50-60 years who received an inactivated influenza vaccine.

The chain links TRBV29-1 to TRBJ2-7; D is unresolved. The ends were cut back, 4 bases at V and 0 bases at J, with 10 bases in the middle. This CDR3 has 13 residues. Germline V gene data show CDR1 as SQVTM and CDR2 as ANQGSEA. The CDR3 DNA follows: TGCAGCGTTGCCAGCGTGAGCTCCTACGAGCAGTACTTC. This codes for CSVASVSSYEQYF.

This clonotype was detected many times. The chain carries TRBV11-1 and TRBJ1-5; D is unresolved. From germline, CDR1 is SGHAT and CDR2 FQDESV (reference sequence). V shed 5 bases and J shed 5 bases, with 10 bases lying between them. CDR3 size: 13 residues. CDR3 region: CASSLNNDQPQHF. CDR3 DNA sequence: TGTGCCAGCAGCCTAAATAATGATCAGCCCCAGCATTTT. Looking up the rest from reference TRBV11-1 and TRBJ1-5 gives the full variable domain: EAEVAQSPRYKITEKSQAVAFWCDPISGHATLYWYRQILGQGPELLVQFQDESVVDDSQLPKDRFSAERLKGVDSTLKIQPAELGDSAMYLCASSLNNDQPQHFGDGTRLSIL.

This sequence joins TRBV7-9 and TRBJ2-7; TRBD2 matches at 15 bases. The CDR3 is 17 residues long. In germline, CDR1 is SEHNR, CDR2 FQNEAQ (reference sequence). V trimming: 6 bases; J trimming: 0 bases; junction bases outside the gene matches: 6. As DNA, the CDR3 is TGTGCCAGCAGAGGACTAGCGGGGGGGCGTGGCTCCTACGAGCAGTACTTC. Its protein is CASRGLAGGRGSYEQYF.

There are many counts of this clonotype. The chain joins TRBV5-6 to TRBJ2-1; TRBD2 agrees at 7 bases. Germline V lookup: CDR1 SGHDT, CDR2 YYEEEE. Trimming removed 0 bases from V and 5 bases from J; junction bases left unmatched: 5. The CDR3 totals 15 residues. For the CDR3, the DNA is TGTGCCAGCAGCTTGGGGCGGGGGAAACACAATGAGCAGTTCTTC. Amino acid sequence: CASSLGRGKHNEQFF.